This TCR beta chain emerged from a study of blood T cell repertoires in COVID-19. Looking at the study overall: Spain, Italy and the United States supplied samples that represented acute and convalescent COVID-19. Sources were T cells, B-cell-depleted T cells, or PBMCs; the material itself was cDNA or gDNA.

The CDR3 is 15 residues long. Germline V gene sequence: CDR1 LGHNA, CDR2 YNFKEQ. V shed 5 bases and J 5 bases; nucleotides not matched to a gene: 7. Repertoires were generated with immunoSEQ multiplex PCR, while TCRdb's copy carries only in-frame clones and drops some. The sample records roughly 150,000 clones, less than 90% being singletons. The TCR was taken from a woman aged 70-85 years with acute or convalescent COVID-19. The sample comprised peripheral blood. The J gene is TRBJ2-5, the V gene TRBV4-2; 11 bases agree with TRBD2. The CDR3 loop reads CASSFSGGAEETQYF. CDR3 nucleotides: TGTGCCAGCAGCTTTAGCGGGGGGGCCGAGGAGACCCAGTACTTC.